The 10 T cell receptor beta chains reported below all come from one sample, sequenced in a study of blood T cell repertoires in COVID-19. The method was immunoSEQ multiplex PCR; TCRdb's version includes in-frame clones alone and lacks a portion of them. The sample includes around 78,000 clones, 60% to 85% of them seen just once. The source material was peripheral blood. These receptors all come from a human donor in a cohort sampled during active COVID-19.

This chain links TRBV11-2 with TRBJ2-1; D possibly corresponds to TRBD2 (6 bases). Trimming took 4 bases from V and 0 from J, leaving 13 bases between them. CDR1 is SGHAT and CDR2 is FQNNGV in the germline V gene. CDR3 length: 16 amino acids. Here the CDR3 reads CASSSGRFSSYNEQFF. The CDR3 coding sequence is TGTGCCAGCAGCTCAGGGAGGTTCAGCTCCTACAATGAGCAGTTCTTC.

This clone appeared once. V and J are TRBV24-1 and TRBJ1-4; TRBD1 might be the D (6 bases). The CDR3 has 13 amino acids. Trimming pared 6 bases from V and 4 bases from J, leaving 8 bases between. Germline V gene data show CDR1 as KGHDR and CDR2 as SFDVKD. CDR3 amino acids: CATSTGINEKLFF. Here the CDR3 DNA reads TGTGCCACCAGTACAGGGATTAATGAAAAACTGTTTTTT.

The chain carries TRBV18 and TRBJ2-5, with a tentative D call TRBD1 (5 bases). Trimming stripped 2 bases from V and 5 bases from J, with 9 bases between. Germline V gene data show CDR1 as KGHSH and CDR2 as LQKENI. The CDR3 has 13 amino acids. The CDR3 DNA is TGTGCCAGCTCACCAGGGGCGGCGGAGACCCAGTACTTC. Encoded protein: CASSPGAAETQYF.

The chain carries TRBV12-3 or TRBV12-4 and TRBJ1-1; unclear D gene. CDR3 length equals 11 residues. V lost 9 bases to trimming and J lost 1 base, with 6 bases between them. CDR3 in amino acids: CARVQNTEAFF. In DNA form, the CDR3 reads TGTGCCAGAGTACAGAACACTGAAGCTTTCTTT.

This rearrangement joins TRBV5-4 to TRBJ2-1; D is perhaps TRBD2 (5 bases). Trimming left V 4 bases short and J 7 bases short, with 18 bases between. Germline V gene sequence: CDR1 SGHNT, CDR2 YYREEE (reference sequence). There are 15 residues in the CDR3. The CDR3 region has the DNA TGTGCCAGCAGCGCAGACCAACCCCCGGGGAATGAGCAGTTCTTC. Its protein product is CASSADQPPGNEQFF.

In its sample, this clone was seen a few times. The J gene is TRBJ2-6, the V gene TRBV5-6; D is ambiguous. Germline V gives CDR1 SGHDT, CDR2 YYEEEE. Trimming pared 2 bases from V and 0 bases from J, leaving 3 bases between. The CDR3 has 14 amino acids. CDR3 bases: TGTGCCAGCAGCTTTCTCTCTGGGGCCAACGTCCTGACTTTC. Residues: CASSFLSGANVLTF. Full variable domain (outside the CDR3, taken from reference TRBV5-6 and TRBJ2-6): DAGVTQSPTHLIKTRGQQVTLRCSPKSGHDTVSWYQQALGQGPQFIFQYYEEEERQRGNFPDRFSGHQFPNYSSELNVNALLLGDSALYLCASSFLSGANVLTFGAGSRLTVL.

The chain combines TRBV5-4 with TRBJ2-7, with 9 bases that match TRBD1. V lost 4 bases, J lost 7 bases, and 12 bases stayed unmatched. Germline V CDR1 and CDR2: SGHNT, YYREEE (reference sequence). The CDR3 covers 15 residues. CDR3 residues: CASSRDRAGGREQYF. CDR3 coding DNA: TGTGCCAGCAGCAGGGACAGGGCAGGGGGTAGGGAGCAGTACTTC.

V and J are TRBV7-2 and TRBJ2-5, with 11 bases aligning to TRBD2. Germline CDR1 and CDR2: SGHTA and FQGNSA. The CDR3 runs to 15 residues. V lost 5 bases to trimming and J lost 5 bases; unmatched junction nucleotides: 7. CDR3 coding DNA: TGTGCCAGCAGCCTCCGACTAGCGGGGCAGGAGACCCAGTACTTC. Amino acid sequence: CASSLRLAGQETQYF.

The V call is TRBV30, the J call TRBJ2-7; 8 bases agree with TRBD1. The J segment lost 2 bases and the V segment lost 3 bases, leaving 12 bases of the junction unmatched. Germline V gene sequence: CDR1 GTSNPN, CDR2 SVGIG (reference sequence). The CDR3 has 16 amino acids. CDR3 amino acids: CAWRAPDRAFTYEQYF. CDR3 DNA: TGTGCCTGGAGGGCTCCGGACAGGGCATTTACCTACGAGCAGTACTTC.

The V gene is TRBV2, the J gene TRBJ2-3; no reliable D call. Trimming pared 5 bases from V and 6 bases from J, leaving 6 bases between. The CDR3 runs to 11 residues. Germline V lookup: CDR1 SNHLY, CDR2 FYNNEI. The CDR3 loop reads CASSRWDTQYF. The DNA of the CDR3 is TGTGCCAGCAGTCGGTGGGATACGCAGTATTTT.